This note documents a single TCR beta chain sequence. The junction departs from the called germline gene at one end, perhaps through a read error. The entry originates in a study of blood T cells in healthy people across ages. Each sample used at least 6 million PBMCs. A second PCR of roughly 7 to 11 cycles used a sample-barcoded 5' primer and a J-beta primer mix. TCRdb reprocessed the 5' RACE reads via MiXCR and lists one record per CDR3 protein. The table lists about 560,000 distinct CDR3 sequences, 27% of them singletons. The CDR3 has 13 residues. The germline CDR1 and CDR2 sequences are SNHLY and FYNNEI. This same sample was also part of a study on T cells of mothers and their children. As that study records: Per mother, over 9 million TCR beta CDR3 reads were obtained; per child, about 3 million.

The receptor's source is a boy younger than 10 in good health. This chain uses TRBV2 with TRBJ1-4; possibly TRBD1 for D (6 bases). Sequenced material: blood. In DNA, the CDR3 is TGCGCCAGCAAAGGACAGTCCAATGAAAAACTGTTTTTT. Translating it yields CASKGQSNEKLFF.